Below are 30 T cell receptor beta chains sequenced from a single sample in a study of T cell responses to AZD1222 COVID-19 vaccine. Assay: immunoSEQ multiplex PCR; the TCRdb copy retains only in-frame clones and omits some. This sample has roughly 120,000 clones, with 90% to 95% found just once. The input for sequencing was peripheral blood, taken 28 days after the second AZD1222 dose. Every receptor here comes from an adult who received the AZD1222 COVID-19 vaccine.

The V gene is TRBV6-2 or TRBV6-3, the J gene TRBJ1-5; the D is unclear. Germline V gives CDR1 MNHEY, CDR2 SVGEGT. V was clipped by 4 bases and J by 9 bases, with 16 bases between them. The CDR3 loop spans 14 amino acids. CDR3 residues: CASSFGGPQWPQHF. Here the CDR3 DNA reads TGTGCCAGCAGTTTTGGCGGACCGCAGTGGCCCCAGCATTTT.

This rearrangement joins TRBV5-5 to TRBJ2-1; no definite D call. The CDR3 is made up of 14 amino acids. V shed 1 base and J shed 8 bases, with 13 bases lying between them. From germline, CDR1 is SGHKS and CDR2 YYEKEE (reference sequence). This CDR3 is CASSLSWVSDEQFF. The CDR3 nucleotides read TGTGCCAGCAGCTTGAGCTGGGTTTCGGATGAGCAGTTCTTC.

This chain uses TRBV30 with TRBJ1-1; D unresolved. Germline CDR1 and CDR2: GTSNPN and SVGIG (reference sequence). Deletions cut 3 bases from V and 1 base from J, with 12 bases between. The CDR3 loop spans 14 amino acids. The DNA for the CDR3 is TGTGCCTGGAGCCCCCGCGGGCAGAACACTGAAGCTTTCTTT. Amino acids: CAWSPRGQNTEAFF. Variable domain in full (rest from reference TRBV30 and TRBJ1-1): SQTIHQWPATLVQPVGSPLSLECTVEGTSNPNLYWYRQAAGRGLQLLFYSVGIGQISSEVPQNLSASRPQDRQFILSSKKLLLSDSGFYLCAWSPRGQNTEAFFGQGTRLTVV.

The rearrangement uses TRBV7-2 and TRBJ2-5; a weak D match, TRBD1 (6 bases). Trimming took off 2 bases at V and 2 bases at J, with 12 bases between the two ends. Germline V CDR1 and CDR2: SGHTA, FQGNSA. The CDR3 runs 15 residues. The CDR3 here is CASSLITGLQETQYF. CDR3 bases: TGTGCCAGCAGCTTAATTACAGGGTTACAAGAGACCCAGTACTTC.

The chain combines TRBV19 with TRBJ1-5; D unclear. The CDR3 contains 12 residues. V dropped 7 bases and J dropped 2 bases, with 6 bases sitting between them. Germline V gene lookup returns CDR1 LNHDA and CDR2 SQIVND (reference sequence). In nucleotides, the CDR3 is TGTGCCAGTAACCAGGGCAATCAGCCCCAGCATTTT. Translation gives CASNQGNQPQHF.

J is TRBJ1-5 and V is TRBV19; a weak D match, TRBD1 (5 bases). The CDR3 extends over 16 amino acids. Trimming cost V 2 bases and J 9 bases, with 20 bases left between them. Germline V gene sequence: CDR1 LNHDA, CDR2 SQIVND (reference sequence). The CDR3 nucleotides read TGTGCCAGTAGTATAACAGACAGAGCTGATTACCGGCCCCAGCATTTT. Residues: CASSITDRADYRPQHF.

The V gene is TRBV6-5, the J gene TRBJ2-7, with TRBD1 matching over 9 bases. Germline V gene lookup returns CDR1 MNHEY and CDR2 SVGAGI. The CDR3 is 15 residues long. V gave up 8 bases and J gave up 4 bases; unmatched junction bases: 12. CDR3 DNA: TGTGCCAGCCGTATCCAGACAGGGGGTGTTTACGAGCAGTACTTC. Protein sequence: CASRIQTGGVYEQYF.

This chain joins TRBV25-1 and TRBJ2-3; maybe TRBD1 (6 bases). From germline, CDR1 is MGHDK and CDR2 SYGVNS. V was shortened by 8 bases and J by 5 bases, with 11 bases between the two germline ends. The CDR3 has 12 residues. The CDR3 here is CASRRGLDTQYF. The CDR3 DNA follows: TGTGCCAGCCGCAGGGGATTAGATACGCAGTATTTT.

The V call is TRBV6-5, the J call TRBJ1-2; no reliable D call. The germline CDR1 and CDR2 sequences are MNHEY and SVGAGI. V lost 8 bases and J 8 bases, leaving 18 bases between the germline ends. The CDR3 extends over 13 amino acids. The CDR3 DNA reads as TGTGCCAGCTATGGCAGGAACGTCTGGGGCTACACCTTC. This encodes CASYGRNVWGYTF.

The rearrangement joins TRBV7-6 to TRBJ2-1; 12 bases line up with TRBD2. V gave up 2 bases and J gave up 7 bases; unmatched junction bases: 3. CDR3 length: 15 residues. CDR1 is SGHVS, CDR2 FNYEAQ, per germline. CDR3 nucleotide sequence: TGTGCCAGCAGCTTATCTACTAGCGGGGGGAATGAGCAGTTCTTC. It yields the protein CASSLSTSGGNEQFF.

The genes are TRBV6-5 and TRBJ1-4; 7 bases match TRBD1. Trimming removed 6 bases from V and 5 bases from J; junction bases left unmatched: 9. In germline, CDR1 is MNHEY, CDR2 SVGAGI. The CDR3 sequence is 15 residues long. DNA for the CDR3: TGTGCCAGCAGGCCATTTGGGACAGCAAATGAAAAACTGTTTTTT. Translation: CASRPFGTANEKLFF.

In this sample, this clone turned up a few times. J is TRBJ2-2 and V is TRBV4-2; the D is unclear. The CDR3 has 8 amino acids. Germline assignment: CDR1 LGHNA and CDR2 YNFKEQ. CDR3 sequence reads: CDTGELFF. The CDR3 bases are TGTGACACCGGGGAGCTGTTTTTT.

The rearrangement links TRBV6-5 to TRBJ2-5; D gene uncertain. V was pared by 2 bases and J by 6 bases, with 10 bases between. The CDR3 has 13 amino acids. Looked up from germline, CDR1 is MNHEY and CDR2 is SVGAGI. The CDR3, as DNA: TGTGCCAGCAGTTACGATGACGGAAAGACCCAGTACTTC. Residues: CASSYDDGKTQYF.

This chain uses TRBV23-1 with TRBJ2-7, with TRBD2 matching over 11 bases. TRBV23-1 is an ORF, with its function uncertain. The CDR3 consists of 18 residues. Trimming cost V 2 bases and J 0 bases; bases outside gene matches: 9. This chain's CDR3 is CASSQAASGRWGSYEQYF. CDR3 bases: TGCGCCAGCAGTCAAGCGGCTAGCGGGAGGTGGGGCTCCTACGAGCAGTACTTC.

The gene calls are TRBV21-1 and TRBJ2-3; the table's D call, TRBD2, has no DNA check behind it. TRBV21-1 is reported as a pseudogene. This CDR3 has 15 amino acids. DNA of the CDR3: TGTGCCAGCGCACGGCTAGCGGGGATTGTTAATACGCAGTATTTT. Residues: CASARLAGIVNTQYF.

The chain joins TRBV7-6 to TRBJ1-6, with 8 bases lining up with TRBD1. Germline CDR1 reads SGHVS; CDR2 reads FNYEAQ. This CDR3 contains 19 residues. With V trimmed by 1 base and J by 8 bases, 16 bases remained unmatched. CDR3 DNA: TGTGCCAGCAGCTTAGTGATGAGGAAGGGGACAGGTTTGGATTCACCCCTCCACTTT. It translates to CASSLVMRKGTGLDSPLHF.

J is TRBJ1-5 and V is TRBV28; TRBD1 might be the D (6 bases). CDR1 and CDR2 (germline): MDHEN, SYDVKM. CDR3 length: 14 residues. Trimming removed 10 bases at V and 0 bases at J, with 13 bases between. The chain's CDR3 is CATLWGPSNQPQHF. The CDR3 coding sequence is TGTGCCACCCTGTGGGGGCCTAGCAATCAGCCCCAGCATTTT.

This clone was counted a few times. V gene TRBV28 combines with J gene TRBJ2-7, with 8 positions matching TRBD2. The V gene's germline CDR1 is MDHEN and CDR2 SYDVKM. The CDR3 totals 14 residues. Trimming removed 6 bases from V and 4 bases from J; junction bases left unmatched: 8. The CDR3 DNA reads as TGTGCCAGCAGGAGGACGGGGGGGCGGTACGAGCAGTACTTC. This gives the protein CASRRTGGRYEQYF.

This rearrangement joins TRBV18 to TRBJ1-1, with D uncertain. V was clipped by 3 bases and J by 1 base, with 12 bases between them. The CDR3 has 15 amino acids. Per germline, CDR1 KGHSH and CDR2 LQKENI. The CDR3 region has the DNA TGTGCCAGCTCACCTATCGACGAAAAGAACACTGAAGCTTTCTTT. Translating it yields CASSPIDEKNTEAFF.

The chain carries TRBV29-1 and TRBJ2-7; D perhaps matches TRBD1 (6 bases). This CDR3 spans 11 amino acids. CDR1 and CDR2 (germline): SQVTM, ANQGSEA. Trimming shortened V by 8 bases and J by 6 bases, and 14 bases separated the two germline ends. DNA for the CDR3: TGCAGCTTCCGAGGGGGTAGCGAGCAGTACTTC. It codes for CSFRGGSEQYF.

V gene TRBV3-1 (or the pseudogene TRBV3-2) combines with J gene TRBJ1-1; 9 nucleotides line up with TRBD1. V lost 6 bases to trimming and J lost 1 base; unmatched junction nucleotides: 9. Looked up from germline, CDR1 is LGHDT and CDR2 is YNNKEL (reference sequence). The CDR3 loop spans 16 amino acids. As DNA, the CDR3 is TGTGCCAGCAGTCGGACAGGGGACCGTACGAACACTGAAGCTTTCTTT. It translates to CASSRTGDRTNTEAFF.

This chain links TRBV6-5 with TRBJ2-3; D is uncertain. Trimming shortened V by 2 bases and J by 2 bases, and 11 bases separated the two germline ends. Germline V CDR1 and CDR2: MNHEY, SVGAGI. The CDR3 extends over 15 amino acids. The CDR3 nucleotides read TGTGCCAGCAGTTACCTCGGCCCACACACAGATACGCAGTATTTT. Translated: CASSYLGPHTDTQYF.

This chain joins TRBV2 and TRBJ2-1, with 7 bases identical to TRBD1. V lost 1 base to trimming and J lost 3 bases; unmatched junction nucleotides: 0. The CDR3 extends over 14 amino acids. CDR1 and CDR2 from the germline V gene are SNHLY and FYNNEI. The CDR3 nucleotides read TGTGCCAGCAGTGAAGGGACAGGCTACAATGAGCAGTTCTTC. This encodes CASSEGTGYNEQFF. The whole variable domain, filled in from reference TRBV2 and TRBJ2-1, reads EPEVTQTPSHQVTQMGQEVILRCVPISNHLYFYWYRQILGQKVEFLVSFYNNEISEKSEIFDDQFSVERPDGSNFTLKIRSTKLEDSAMYFCASSEGTGYNEQFFGPGTRLTVL.

This clone was counted between two and nine times. This chain uses TRBV3-1 (or the pseudogene TRBV3-2) with TRBJ1-5, with D unresolved. Germline-derived CDR1 and CDR2 are LGHDT and YNNKEL (reference sequence). This CDR3 is built from 16 residues. V was cut by 8 bases and J by 6 bases, with 23 bases left in between. The CDR3 coding sequence is TGTGCCAGCGAAATCACAATCCTGGGTCCAGGTCAGCCCCAGCATTTT. Protein: CASEITILGPGQPQHF.

The CDR3 DNA reads TGTGCCAGCAAACAGGCAGGGTTGAACACTGAAGCTTTCTTT. Amino acids: CASKQAGLNTEAFF. The chain is built from TRBV18 and TRBJ1-1; the D gene is possibly TRBD1 (5 bases). V was clipped by 8 bases and J by 0 bases, with 13 bases between them. Germline V gives CDR1 KGHSH, CDR2 LQKENI. The CDR3 loop spans 14 amino acids.

This clone was picked up a small number of times. The gene calls are TRBV5-4 and TRBJ2-7; D is unclear. CDR3 length equals 14 residues. Trimming shortened V by 0 bases and J by 6 bases, and 13 bases separated the two germline ends. Germline CDR1 is SGHNT and CDR2 is YYREEE (reference sequence). CDR3 in DNA: TGTGCCAGCAGCTTGGACGCACATCCGGGCGAGCAGTACTTC. It is translated as CASSLDAHPGEQYF.

The CDR3 reads CASSEQLGGSGELFF. The CDR3 coding sequence is TGTGCCAGCAGTGAACAGTTGGGAGGATCCGGGGAGCTGTTTTTT. The V gene is TRBV2, the J gene TRBJ2-2; D possibly corresponds to TRBD2 (6 bases). The CDR3 has 15 amino acids. Germline V gene data show CDR1 as SNHLY and CDR2 as FYNNEI. V lost 2 bases to trimming and J lost 6 bases, with 13 bases between them.

This sequence joins TRBV7-2 and TRBJ1-1, with 7 bases that match TRBD1. Trimming took 5 bases from V and 6 from J; bases not matched to a gene: 6. Germline CDR1 is SGHTA and CDR2 is FQGNSA. CDR3 length: 13 residues. CDR3 amino acids: CASSVTGVPEAFF. The CDR3 region has the DNA TGTGCCAGCAGCGTTACAGGGGTTCCTGAAGCTTTCTTT.

The rearrangement joins TRBV7-6 to TRBJ1-1; 10 nucleotides line up with TRBD1. Per the germline V gene, CDR1 is SGHVS and CDR2 is FNYEAQ. V trimming: 5 bases; J trimming: 0 bases; junction bases outside the gene matches: 9. This CDR3 region has 17 residues. This CDR3 reads CASSQGQGGNLNTEAFF. The CDR3 coding sequence is TGTGCCAGCAGCCAAGGACAGGGGGGGAACTTGAACACTGAAGCTTTCTTT.

The gene calls are TRBV29-1 and TRBJ1-1; weak D call: TRBD1 (6 bases). This CDR3 has 17 amino acids. Trimming shortened V by 8 bases and J by 1 base, and 26 bases separated the two germline ends. Germline lookup yields CDR1 SQVTM and CDR2 ANQGSEA. The CDR3 protein is CSYTNRDIHTRNTEAFF. The CDR3 DNA sequence: TGCAGCTATACAAACCGGGACATACATACGCGGAACACTGAAGCTTTCTTT.